This T cell receptor (beta chain) originates from a study of T cells in Graves' hyperthyroidism and ophthalmopathy. Findings and caveats of the study: A median around 6 months before onset, the model predicted ophthalmopathy. Ophthalmopathy could be told apart from stable hyperthyroidism with a 13 V-J model.

Those with hyperthyroidism were 18 to 65 years old, newly diagnosed, and ill for under 2 months. Based on clinical symptoms, serum thyroxine and TRAb, thyroid ultrasound and orbital computed tomography, diagnoses were reached. Judged by abundance, this clonotype is medium-sized. Its antigen is currently unknown. The CDR3 is 16 amino acids. Germline values: CDR1 LNHNV, CDR2 YYDKDF (reference sequence). The germline V and J ends were trimmed by 0 bases and 4 bases, with 15 bases remaining between them. Amplified regions were TCR beta CDR3 sequences from RNA transcripts. The TCR CDR3 was amplified in a first-round RT-PCR using the HTBI primer set. TCRdb itself ran the multiplex PCR reads through MiXCR, one entry per CDR3 protein. The profile covers about 98,000 distinct CDR3 sequences, with around 40% appearing a single time and roughly 10% taken by the ten largest.

This receptor was identified in a woman between 25 and 40 years old with Graves' hyperthyroidism. V is TRBV15 and J is TRBJ1-1; TRBD1 might be the D (6 bases). The specimen was peripheral blood or thyroid tissue (not recorded which). The chain's CDR3 is CATSRDWAGVGTEAFF. The CDR3 DNA reads TGTGCCACCAGCAGAGATTGGGCAGGGGTTGGCACTGAAGCTTTCTTT.